This T cell receptor beta chain is drawn from a study of T cell clonotyping in hematopoietic cell transplantation. General observations from the study: Recipient TCR diversity dropped after transplant; expanded clonotypes rose from day 30 to 180. Broader posttransplant TCR repertoire diversity was predicted by graft donor and pretransplant recipient Inverse Simpson Index values.

Stated time point: recipient sample about 28 days before transplant, after cytoreduction. Produced via immunoSEQ multiplex PCR; TCRdb's table is partial and in-frame only. Among about 29,000 clones listed, about three quarters were seen once. Germline V CDR1 and CDR2: SGHRS, YFSETQ. The CDR3 totals 14 residues. V lost 5 bases and J lost 5; bases outside the gene matches: 8. This clone was counted once. The antigen remains undetermined. V and J are TRBV5-1 and TRBJ1-2, with 8 nucleotides matching TRBD1. This TCR was sampled from a woman under 40 with chronic myeloid leukemia. Some clones in this sample may be carry-over from other donors' samples. The starting material was peripheral blood mononuclear cells, obtained before stem cell transplant. The CDR3 region has the DNA TGCGCCAGCAGGACAGGGGCTCGGGCGTATGGCTACACCTTC. Its protein is CASRTGARAYGYTF.